This passage covers 20 T cell receptor delta chains from one sample sequenced in a study of γδ T cells in repeated Plasmodium falciparum infection. Gammadelta T cells were flow-sorted from PBMC into Vgamma9/Vdelta2+ and Vdelta2-negative populations for bulk analysis. TCRdb repeated clone calling on the multiplex PCR reads with CATT. Of roughly 90,000 delta-chain clones listed, approximately 0.92% are singletons. Sequenced: gamma-delta T cells from blood. Receptors originate from a pool of human donors (malaria-infected and uninfected, not separated).

On this clone itself: TCRdb shows a much larger clone's protein in place of this DNA's translation, and the two differ at residue 14, likely through a read error; the protein shown is translated from the DNA. This rearrangement joins TRDV2 to TRDJ3; TRDD3 matches at 8 bases. TCRdb gives no J gene; it was assigned here by matching the DNA to germline. CDR3 size: 19 residues. The germline V gene has CDR1 GEAIGNYY and CDR2 EKD. The CDR3 nucleotides are TGTGCCTGTGACAAAGCGTCCTGGGGGAGCTCCTGGGACGCCCGACAGATGTTTTTC. This translates into CACDKASWGSSWDARQMFF.

As to this clone: TCRdb's listed protein matches a much larger clone and diverges from this DNA's translation at residue 6, likely through a read error; the protein shown comes from the DNA. V gene TRDV2 combines with J gene TRDJ3, with 7 bases fitting TRDD3. The J gene was missing in TCRdb and was found by matching the end of the DNA to germline. In germline, CDR1 is GEAIGNYY, CDR2 EKD. After removal of 2 bases from V and 2 bases from J, the junction contained 17 bases not matched to a gene. The CDR3 is 21 residues long. CDR3 nucleotides: TGTGCCTGTGACAAGAGTAGCTGGGGGTTCCTTAAGACCTGGGACACCCGACAGATGTTTTTC. This sequence encodes CACDKSSWGFLKTWDTRQMFF.

This clone showed up just a few times. This DNA translates differently at residue 17 from the TCRdb protein, which is that of a much larger clone; a read error is likely, and the protein shown is the DNA's own translation. V gene TRDV1 was called; the J gene was not; the table's TRDD3 call for D was not verified on the DNA. The CDR3 loop spans 18 amino acids. The germline gives CDR1 TSWWSYY, CDR2 QGS. The CDR3 sequence is CALGIILKGDTNTDKLTF. For the CDR3, the DNA is TGTGCTCTTGGGATTATCCTAAAGGGGGATACGAACACCGATAAACTCACCTTT.

As for this clone: With only one base between it and a far larger clone, this is likely a read error. Other DNA sequences in this sample translate to the same CDR3. The genes are TRDV2 and TRDJ1; 8 nucleotides agree with TRDD3. TCRdb does not report a J gene; here it was assigned by matching the DNA to germline references. The CDR3 length is 16 residues. Germline V gene sequence: CDR1 GEAIGNYY, CDR2 EKD. With 1 base clipped from V and 0 bases from J, the junction kept 6 bases outside the gene matches. The CDR3 loop is CACDTVGGLYTDKLIF. As DNA, the CDR3 is TGTGCCTGTGACACTGTTGGGGGATTATACACCGATAAACTCATCTTT.

This clone was counted a few times. The translation of this DNA and the TCRdb protein of a much larger clone differ at residue 13, probably owing to a read error; the protein shown here is translated from the DNA. The gene calls are TRDV1 and TRDJ2, with D perhaps matching TRDD2 (5 bases). TCRdb gives no J gene; it was assigned here by matching the DNA to germline. The CDR3 is 22 amino acids. V lost 2 bases and J 4 bases, leaving 32 bases between the germline ends. Germline loops: CDR1 TSWWSYY, CDR2 QGS. CDR3 region: CALGERAYGGAIKPLSTAQLFF. In DNA form, the CDR3 reads TGTGCTCTTGGGGAAAGGGCCTACGGAGGTGCCATCAAACCACTCTCGACAGCACAACTCTTCTTT.

This clone was recorded a few times. A read error is likely here: a far larger clone is one base away. Other DNA sequences in the sample encode the same CDR3. The genes are TRDV2 and TRDJ1; the match to TRDD3 covers 7 bases. The J gene is absent in TCRdb and was assigned here via DNA matching to germline. The CDR3 has 16 amino acids. Trimming at V came to 1 base and at J to 5 bases, leaving 12 bases not matched to a gene. Germline CDR1 reads GEAIGNYY; CDR2 reads EKD. In DNA, the CDR3 is TGTGCCTGTGACACAGTTTCGGCGGGATACTCTGATAAACTCATCTTT. Its translation: CACDTVSAGYSDKLIF.

This clone came up a few times. TCRdb attributes to this sequence the protein of a much larger clone, which differs from the DNA translation at residue 5; a read error is likely, and the protein displayed is translated from the DNA. The rearrangement links TRDV2 to TRDJ1; 11 bases agree with TRDD3. Matching the DNA to germline supplied the J gene, which TCRdb does not give. The CDR3 length is 16 residues. V shed 5 bases and J 2 bases; nucleotides not matched to a gene: 9. Germline V gene sequence: CDR1 GEAIGNYY, CDR2 EKD. In DNA form, the CDR3 reads TGTGCCTGTGTCAAACTGGGGGATATGGCGACCGATAAACTCATCTTT. This encodes CACVKLGDMATDKLIF.

This clone has more than one count but fewer than ten. With only one base between it and a far larger clone, this is likely a read error. Other DNA sequences in this sample translate to the same CDR3. The V call is TRDV2, the J call TRDJ1, with D tentatively TRDD1 or TRDD3 (5 bases each). Here the J gene came from matching the DNA to germline, since TCRdb omits it. The CDR3 runs 19 residues. The germline V gene encodes CDR1 GEAIGNYY and CDR2 EKD. Trimming took 2 bases from V and 1 from J, leaving 25 bases between them. CDR3 loop: CACDIRRTPVKWGTDKLIF. The CDR3, as DNA: TGTGCCTGTGACATTCGAAGGACTCCCGTGAAATGGGGCACCGATAAACTCATCTTT.

This clone was picked up a small number of times. TCRdb's listed protein matches a much larger clone and diverges from this DNA's translation at residue 10, likely through a read error; the protein shown comes from the DNA. This chain connects TRDV1 to TRDJ1; TRDD3 matches 10 bases. TCRdb lists no J gene, so it was determined here by aligning the DNA to germline. After removal of 0 bases from V and 0 bases from J, the junction contained 25 bases not matched to a gene. The CDR3 is made up of 24 amino acids. CDR1 is TSWWSYY, CDR2 QGS, per germline. In DNA, the CDR3 is TGTGCTCTTGGGGAACTAGTACACTCCCCACATCGTACTGGGGGATGGTACGACACCGATAAACTCATCTTT. Translation gives CALGELVHSPHRTGGWYDTDKLIF.

Turning to this clone: Only one base separates this from a far larger clonotype, so it likely reflects a read error. This specimen includes other DNA sequences encoding the same CDR3. This sequence joins TRDV2 and TRDJ3; perhaps TRDD3 as D (5 bases). TCRdb is silent on the J gene; assignment here came from matching the DNA to germline. This CDR3 region has 18 residues. Germline V gives CDR1 GEAIGNYY, CDR2 EKD. The CDR3 DNA reads TGTGCCTGTGACACCGTTACTAAAAGCTCCTGGGACACTCGACAGATGTTTTTC. Its protein is CACDTVTKSSWDTRQMFF.

This clone was counted only a few times. A far larger clone is off by one base, so a read error is likely. Within the sample, other DNA sequences also encode this same CDR3. As DNA, the CDR3 is TGTGCTTGTGACACCGAGGAAGAAGAGGGCACCGATAAACTCATCTTT. Translating gives CACDTEEEEGTDKLIF. The rearrangement uses TRDV2 and TRDJ1; D remains unclear. As TCRdb names no J gene, one was assigned here on the basis of a DNA match to germline. The CDR3 sequence is 16 residues long. Germline CDR1 reads GEAIGNYY; CDR2 reads EKD.

This clone was seen more than once but under ten times. TCRdb attributes to this sequence the protein of a much larger clone, which differs from the DNA translation at residue 17; a read error is likely, and the protein displayed is translated from the DNA. V usage is TRDV2 and J usage is TRDJ3; the match to TRDD3 covers 7 bases. The J gene comes from matching the DNA to germline here; TCRdb lacks it. Germline CDR1 reads GEAIGNYY; CDR2 reads EKD. There are 22 residues in the CDR3. CDR3 sequence reads: CACDTSGGSISGSSWDARQMFF. CDR3 nucleotides: TGTGCCTGTGACACTTCAGGGGGATCTATATCTGGAAGCTCCTGGGACGCCCGACAGATGTTTTTC.

As concerns this clone: A far larger clone is one base from this, pointing to a likely read error. This specimen includes other DNA sequences encoding the same CDR3. The gene calls are TRDV2 and TRDJ2; no firm D call. The J gene, missing from TCRdb, was assigned here through DNA to germline matching. CDR1 and CDR2 (germline): GEAIGNYY, EKD. V was shortened by 3 bases and J by 2 bases, with 21 bases between the two germline ends. The CDR3 extends over 18 amino acids. CDR3 protein: CACDPIGGPNPLTAQLFF. The CDR3 coding sequence is TGTGCCTGTGACCCAATCGGTGGCCCGAACCCCTTGACAGCACAACTCTTCTTT.

This clone was recorded a few times. A single base is all that separates this from a far larger clone, so a read error is likely. The same CDR3 also results from other DNA sequences found in this sample. This chain links TRDV1 with TRDJ1; 12 bases are a match to TRDD3. TCRdb lists no J gene, so it was determined here by aligning the DNA to germline. Germline-derived CDR1 and CDR2 are TSWWSYY and QGS. With 1 base clipped from V and 0 bases from J, the junction kept 24 bases outside the gene matches. The CDR3 is made up of 24 amino acids. The CDR3 region is CALGEPTFFCPNWGIPCYTDKLIF. CDR3 nucleotides: TGTGCTCTTGGGGAACCCACCTTCTTCTGTCCTAACTGGGGGATACCCTGCTACACCGATAAACTCATCTTT.

Note on this clone: A far larger clone is just one base off, so this is likely a read error. Within the sample, other DNA sequences also encode this same CDR3. This chain uses TRDV1 with TRDJ1; the D is unclear. Germline V gene sequence: CDR1 TSWWSYY, CDR2 QGS. The V gene lost 2 bases and the J gene lost 8 bases, with 12 bases spanning the gap. This CDR3 comprises 13 residues. The CDR3 reads CALGEVIHDKLIF. The CDR3 nucleotides are TGTGCTCTTGGGGAAGTAATTCACGACAAACTCATCTTT.

Concerning this clone itself: A far larger clone differs by one base, so this is likely a read error. Other DNA sequences from this sample encode an identical CDR3 as well. The V gene is TRDV1, the J gene TRDJ1; 13 positions agree with TRDD3. CDR1 and CDR2 (germline): TSWWSYY, QGS. This CDR3 is 21 amino acids long. The CDR3 DNA sequence: TGCGCTCTGCAGTCGGGGCCTCCGTTTACTGGGGGATACGCGTACACCGATAAACTCATCTTT. Encoded protein: CALQSGPPFTGGYAYTDKLIF.

This clone was recorded many times. The chain couples TRDV3 to TRDJ1; D not certain. Germline-derived CDR1 and CDR2 are TVYSNPD and GDNSRS (reference sequence). V lost 4 bases and J lost 2, with 26 bases in between. CDR3 length: 17 residues. The CDR3 DNA is TGTGCCTCCAGCCTCCCCCACAGGGTTCTTGATACCGATAAACTCATCTTT. Protein sequence: CASSLPHRVLDTDKLIF.

Concerning this clone: A single base is all that separates this from a far larger clone, so a read error is likely. The sample holds other DNA sequences that translate to the same CDR3. The chain joins TRDV1 to TRDJ1; possibly TRDD3 for D (5 bases). The CDR3 is made up of 19 amino acids. In germline, CDR1 is TSWWSYY, CDR2 QGS. The CDR3 DNA sequence: TGTGCTCTTGGGGAAGGACGACAAGCGACGAAAGGGGAGTCCGATAAACTCATATTT. Translated: CALGEGRQATKGESDKLIF.

A remark on this clone: A far larger clone is one base from this, pointing to a likely read error. The same CDR3 arises from other DNA sequences in this sample as well. The V gene is TRDV1, the J gene TRDJ1; tentative D call: TRDD3 (6 bases). TCRdb leaves out the J gene; it was filled in here by matching the DNA to germline. V gave up 2 bases and J gave up 1 base, with 14 bases separating them. CDR3 length equals 16 residues. The germline CDR1 and CDR2 sequences are TSWWSYY and QGS. The CDR3 DNA reads as TGTGCTCTTGGGGAAGAGGCAGATACGTGCACCGATAAACTCATCTTT. Protein product: CALGEEADTCTDKLIF.

This clone was detected ten times or more. The protein given by TCRdb reflects a much larger clone and differs at residue 3 from this DNA's translation, likely from a read error; the protein shown is the DNA's translation. The J gene is TRDJ1, the V gene TRDV2; 12 bases match TRDD3. TCRdb offers no J gene call, so here the DNA was matched to germline to obtain one. The CDR3 covers 16 residues. Germline V gene lookup returns CDR1 GEAIGNYY and CDR2 EKD. This CDR3 is CARDRLGDTRTDKLIF. CDR3 nucleotide sequence: TGTGCCCGTGATCGACTGGGGGATACTCGCACCGATAAACTCATCTTT.